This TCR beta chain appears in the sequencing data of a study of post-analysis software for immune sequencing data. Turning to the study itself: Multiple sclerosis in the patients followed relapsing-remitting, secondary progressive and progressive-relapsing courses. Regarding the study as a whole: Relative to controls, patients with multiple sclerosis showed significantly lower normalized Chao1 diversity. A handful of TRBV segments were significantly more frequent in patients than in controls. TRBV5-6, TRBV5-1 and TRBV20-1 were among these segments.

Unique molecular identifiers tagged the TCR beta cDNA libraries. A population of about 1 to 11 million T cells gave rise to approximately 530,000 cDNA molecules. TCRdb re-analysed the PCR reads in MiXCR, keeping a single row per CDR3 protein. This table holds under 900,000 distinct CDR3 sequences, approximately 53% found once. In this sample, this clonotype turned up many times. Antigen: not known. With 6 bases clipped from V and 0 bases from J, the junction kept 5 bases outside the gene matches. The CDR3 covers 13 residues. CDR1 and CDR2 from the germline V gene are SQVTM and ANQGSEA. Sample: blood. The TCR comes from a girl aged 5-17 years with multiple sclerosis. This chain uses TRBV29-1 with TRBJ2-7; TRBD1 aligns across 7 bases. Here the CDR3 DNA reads TGCAGCGTGAGACAGGGTTCCTCCTACGAGCAGTACTTC. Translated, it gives CSVRQGSSYEQYF.